The 14 T cell receptor beta chains reported below all come from one sample, sequenced in a study of blood T cell repertoires in COVID-19. Sequencing was performed with immunoSEQ multiplex PCR; in TCRdb, only in-frame clones are kept and a portion is missing. The data show over 65,000 clones, 82% seen once. Material: peripheral blood. The receptor set was obtained from a man at least 80 years old with active COVID-19.

On this clone itself: Other DNA sequences within the sample encode an identical CDR3. The chain joins TRBV29-1 to TRBJ2-7, with 9 nucleotides matching TRBD1. Trimming at V came to 4 bases and at J to 2 bases, leaving 0 bases not matched to a gene. Looked up from germline, CDR1 is SQVTM and CDR2 is ANQGSEA. The CDR3 runs 12 residues. The CDR3 DNA is TGCAGCGTTGGGGACAGGGCCTACGAGCAGTACTTC. It is translated as CSVGDRAYEQYF.

The V gene is TRBV7-3, the J gene TRBJ2-7; 9 bases match TRBD1. Germline V gives CDR1 SGHTA, CDR2 FQGTGA. This CDR3 region has 15 residues. The V gene end was trimmed by 5 bases and the J gene end by 2 bases; junction bases not matched to a gene: 7. CDR3 nucleotides: TGTGCCAGCAGCCAGGAGGGACAGGGTACCTACGAGCAGTACTTC. It specifies CASSQEGQGTYEQYF.

The rearrangement uses TRBV7-2 and TRBJ1-5; tentatively, D is TRBD1 (5 bases). The CDR3 is 14 residues long. CDR1 is SGHTA, CDR2 FQGNSA, per germline. V shed 4 bases and J shed 3 bases, with 10 bases lying between them. For the CDR3, the DNA is TGTGCCAGCAGCTCCGGGGGTTACAATCAGCCCCAGCATTTT. This translates into CASSSGGYNQPQHF.

V and J are TRBV27 and TRBJ2-7, with 8 bases identical to TRBD1. The CDR3 covers 11 residues. V lost 8 bases, J lost 3 bases, and 0 bases stayed unmatched. CDR1 is MNHEY, CDR2 SMNVEV, per germline (reference sequence). The CDR3 DNA sequence: TGTGCCAGCGGACAGGGCTACGAGCAGTACTTC. Translated, it gives CASGQGYEQYF.

The chain is built from TRBV4-2 and TRBJ1-2; a possible D gene is TRBD1 (5 bases). Trimming left V 3 bases short and J 6 bases short, with 23 bases between. The germline CDR1 and CDR2 sequences are LGHNA and YNFKEQ. The CDR3 totals 17 residues. The CDR3 DNA reads TGTGCCAGCAGCCAGGTCCCGAGGGGCCGGGGGGTTCATGGCTACACCTTC. This sequence encodes CASSQVPRGRGVHGYTF.

V and J are TRBV7-6 and TRBJ2-7; TRBD1 might be the D (5 bases). With 1 base removed from V and 1 base from J, the gap between germline ends came to 14 bases. The CDR3 is made up of 16 amino acids. The V gene's germline CDR1 is SGHVS and CDR2 FNYEAQ. The CDR3 nucleotides read TGTGCCAGCAGCTTAGGCTCAGGGTGGTCGTCCTACGAGCAGTACTTC. It yields the protein CASSLGSGWSSYEQYF.

Notes on this clone: Relative to the germline gene, one junction end is altered; a read error may explain this. The chain couples TRBV10-1 to TRBJ1-2; no firm D call. Germline CDR1 WNHNN, CDR2 SYGVQD (reference sequence). This CDR3 region has 13 residues. The CDR3 sequence: CASGGGTNHGYTF. The CDR3 coding sequence is TGCGCCAGCGGTGGCGGCACTAACCATGGCTACACCTTC.

This clone came up a few times. The rearrangement uses TRBV4-3 and TRBJ1-1; 8 bases agree with TRBD1. CDR3 length equals 15 residues. Germline V gives CDR1 LGHNA, CDR2 YSLEER. With 4 bases clipped from V and 9 bases from J, the junction kept 13 bases outside the gene matches. In nucleotides, the CDR3 is TGCGCCAGCAGCCGGGACCCGCGGCAGGGGGCCCAAGCTTTCTTT. Translated, it gives CASSRDPRQGAQAFF.

V usage is TRBV5-4 and J usage is TRBJ2-1, with TRBD2 matching over 12 bases. V lost 0 bases to trimming and J lost 5 bases; unmatched junction nucleotides: 3. CDR3 size: 16 residues. Germline V lookup: CDR1 SGHNT, CDR2 YYREEE (reference sequence). CDR3 in DNA: TGTGCCAGCAGCTTGGGGGGGACTAGCGGGCACAATGAGCAGTTCTTC. Translation: CASSLGGTSGHNEQFF.

This clone was observed once. The chain has TRBV12-3 or TRBV12-4 and TRBJ2-2; 9 positions agree with TRBD1. Losses at the gene ends were 6 bases for V and 7 bases for J; bases not matched to a gene: 3. The CDR3 is 13 residues long. CDR3 sequence (DNA): TGTGCCAGCAGACAGGGGGCCGGCGGGGAGCTGTTTTTT. Translation gives CASRQGAGGELFF.

The table lists this clone with a count of one. This chain joins TRBV27 and TRBJ2-2; 8 bases align to TRBD1. This CDR3 has 15 residues. CDR1 MNHEY and CDR2 SMNVEV come from the germline V gene (reference sequence). V was pared by 4 bases and J by 6 bases, with 7 bases of the junction left unmatched. CDR3 nucleotide sequence: TGTGCCAGCAGTTCCGACAGGGGCCGATCCGGGGAGCTGTTTTTT. Translation: CASSSDRGRSGELFF.

The chain combines TRBV7-9 with TRBJ1-2; no definite D call. The germline gives CDR1 SEHNR, CDR2 FQNEAQ (reference sequence). The CDR3 sequence is 14 residues long. V dropped 4 bases and J dropped 4 bases, with 13 bases sitting between them. Written as DNA, the CDR3 is TGTGCCAGCAGCTCACTGGTTGGAGGCTATGGCTACACCTTC. The encoded protein is CASSSLVGGYGYTF.

The V call is TRBV27, the J call TRBJ2-1; possible D gene TRBD1, 7 bases. The CDR3 consists of 16 residues. V was shortened by 3 bases and J by 4 bases, with 16 bases between the two germline ends. CDR1 MNHEY and CDR2 SMNVEV come from the germline V gene (reference sequence). The CDR3, as DNA: TGTGCCAGCAGTTTGCGCGGGACAGTCCCATACAATGAGCAGTTCTTC. Its translation is CASSLRGTVPYNEQFF.

This chain links TRBV27 with TRBJ1-6; D remains unclear. Between the trimmed V and J ends, which lost 6 bases and 10 bases, there was a span of 13 bases. CDR1 is MNHEY, CDR2 SMNVEV, per germline (reference sequence). This CDR3 is 13 amino acids long. Here the CDR3 reads CASSTTPSSPLHF. In nucleotides, the CDR3 is TGTGCCAGCAGCACGACACCAAGCTCACCCCTCCACTTT.